A selection of T cell receptor beta chains follows, all from one sample in a study of blood T cell repertoires in COVID-19. The protocol was immunoSEQ multiplex PCR, while the TCRdb copy is restricted to in-frame clones and leaves out a portion. The sample lists about 110,000 clones, over 75% occurring once. The sequenced sample consisted of peripheral blood. The receptors here all came from a man in his fifties or sixties with acute or convalescent COVID-19. CDR3s include the opening cysteine and the closing phenylalanine or tryptophan.

cdr3_length | j_call | v_call | cdr3_aa
14 | TRBJ1-1 | TRBV27 | CASSLGLRWTEAFF
15 | TRBJ1-3 | TRBV7-9 | CASTSIPYSGNTIYF
14 | TRBJ2-5 | TRBV25-1 | CASSPQAFGETQYF
12 | TRBJ1-2 | TRBV2 | CASSGDTYGYTF
16 | TRBJ1-1 | TRBV18 | CASSPPAGGPNTEAFF
15 | TRBJ1-6 | TRBV9 | CASRNGSSYNSPLHF
15 | TRBJ1-1 | TRBV7-3 | CASSLDRERTTEAFF
15 | TRBJ1-1 | TRBV5-1 | CASSFSGTGHTEAFF
14 | TRBJ2-7 | TRBV11-1 | CASSRDRGSGEQYF
19 | TRBJ2-5 | TRBV24-1 | CATSDPQAKGTGGKETQYF
14 | TRBJ2-7 | TRBV2 | CASRTTGQGGEQYF
11 | TRBJ2-7 | TRBV2 | CASSVVQEQYF
14 | TRBJ1-2 | TRBV10-3 | CAISESWPSGGYTF
15 | TRBJ2-1 | TRBV9 | CASSVQDREVNEQFF
15 | TRBJ1-2 | TRBV11-1 | CASSAPGTGNLGYTF
14 | TRBJ2-2 | TRBV2 | CASRSEGATGELFF
15 | TRBJ2-4 | TRBV15 | CATSRSQIAKNIQYF
15 | TRBJ1-2 | TRBV3-1/TRBV3-2 | CASSQPGTGSRGYTF
15 | TRBJ2-7 | TRBV6-5 | CASSYSPGSSYEQYF
12 | TRBJ2-3 | TRBV5-4 | CASSLGGDTQYF
17 | TRBJ1-5 | TRBV21-1 | CASSKVGGDRVNQPQHF
15 | TRBJ1-1 | TRBV7-3 | CASSLKGTGGTEAFF
16 | TRBJ2-5 | TRBV5-5 | CASSLSRLAYQETQYF
12 | TRBJ1-5 | TRBV6-6 | CASSLDIQPQHF
14 | TRBJ2-7 | TRBV7-2 | CASSLGGGRGEQYF
15 | TRBJ1-2 | TRBV19 | CASRNPGQGANGYTF